The source of this T cell receptor (beta chain) is a study of cytomegalovirus exposure and HLA in healthy donors. Study details: Earlier, roughly 180 million T cells were analyzed, and 117 million unique TCR beta sequences were found among them. Samples from HLA-typed donors yielded around 85 million unique TCRs in an early data release.

The primer mix had 60 Vbeta and 13 Jbeta primers. This table comes from immunoSEQ multiplex PCR, and its TCRdb copy is limited to in-frame clones, with some not included. This sample has 140,000 to 150,000 clones, with approximately 81% found just once. In this sample, this clone turned up once. The antigen remains unidentified. Findings and caveats of the study: The CMV antigen specificity of a few CMV-associated chains was confirmed through in vitro analysis.

The germline V and J ends were trimmed by 4 bases and 6 bases, with 13 bases remaining between them. This CDR3 spans 15 amino acids. Germline loops: CDR1 MNHEY, CDR2 SMNVEV (reference sequence). The V gene is TRBV27, the J gene TRBJ1-6; possibly TRBD1 for D (6 bases). The clonotype originates from a woman in her thirties or forties in good health and CMV-seropositive. Sequenced input: PBMCs. The CDR3 bases are TGTGCCAGCAGTTCGCAGGGGCCCCTTAATTCACCCCTCCACTTT. Its translation: CASSSQGPLNSPLHF.